The 18 T cell receptor beta chains listed next were all sequenced from one sample in a study of post-analysis software for immune sequencing data (dated by TCRdb to between 2014 and 2017). Which antigens these TCRs recognize remains unknown. Broader findings and caveats from the paper: Patients showed significantly higher frequencies than controls for about five TRBV segments, among them TRBV5-6, TRBV5-1 and TRBV20-1.

Library method: PCR. The sample was run on an Illumina HiSeq 2500. To reduce PCR and sequencing biases, unique molecular identifiers were incorporated into the TCR beta cDNA libraries. The public sequencing data were trimmed at Q25 with fastp and processed into clonotypes with MiXCR by TCRdb, which kept only in-frame beta chains. Duplicate CDR3 protein sequences are folded into a single record with the most common DNA and genes. Present in this sample are 170,000 or so distinct CDR3 sequences, roughly 30% of which were seen just once. Approximately 1.5% of the sample is in the top ten clones. The sequenced sample consisted of blood. All receptors derive from a girl aged 5 to 17 with multiple sclerosis.

V is TRBV28 and J is TRBJ1-4; 8 positions agree with TRBD1. CDR3 length: 16 amino acids. Unmatched junction bases numbered 6, after V lost 5 bases and J lost 1 base. Germline CDR1 MDHEN, CDR2 SYDVKM. For the CDR3, the DNA is TGTGCCAGCAGTGCTCAGGGGGCAGTAACTAATGAAAAACTGTTTTTT. As protein: CASSAQGAVTNEKLFF.

This clonotype appeared once. A single base separates this from a much larger clone, so it may be a read error. The chain couples TRBV6-5 to TRBJ2-7; TRBD1 aligns across 9 bases. The ends lost 3 bases at V and 7 bases at J; junction bases unmatched: 13. Looked up from germline, CDR1 is MNHEY and CDR2 is SVGAGI. The CDR3 has 16 residues. CDR3 loop: CASSYGGTGRTIEQYF. CDR3 DNA: TGTGCCAGCAGTTATGGCGGGACAGGGAGGACAATTGAGCAGTACTTC.

This clonotype has ten or more counts. The V and J genes are TRBV28 and TRBJ1-2, with D possibly matching TRBD1 (6 bases). This CDR3 has 13 amino acids. Germline-derived CDR1 and CDR2 are MDHEN and SYDVKM. V was clipped by 7 bases and J by 5 bases, with 14 bases between them. This CDR3 is CASNLDSLYGYTF. The DNA for the CDR3 is TGTGCCAGCAACTTGGACAGCCTATATGGCTACACCTTC.

The chain recombines TRBV20-1 with TRBJ2-7, with 9 bases that match TRBD2. The germline CDR1 and CDR2 sequences are DFQATT and SNEGSKA (reference sequence). The CDR3 totals 15 residues. With 1 base clipped from V and 2 bases from J, the junction kept 6 bases outside the gene matches. CDR3 nucleotide sequence: TGCAGTGCTAGAGGGGACCTAGCGGGAACCTACGAGCAGTACTTC. This translates into CSARGDLAGTYEQYF.

This clonotype was counted only a few times. V is TRBV11-2 and J is TRBJ2-1; D may correspond to TRBD1 or TRBD2 (5 bases each). The CDR3 is made up of 16 amino acids. V was cut by 5 bases and J by 5 bases, with 19 bases left in between. CDR1 SGHAT and CDR2 FQNNGV come from the germline V gene. The CDR3 is CASSRLGPALNNEQFF. CDR3 bases: TGTGCCAGCAGCCGACTGGGACCAGCCCTTAACAATGAGCAGTTCTTC.

This clonotype was seen ten or more times. V gene TRBV28 combines with J gene TRBJ1-1; D remains ambiguous. The CDR3 totals 15 residues. Germline values: CDR1 MDHEN, CDR2 SYDVKM. Trimming removed 5 bases from V and 7 bases from J, with 20 bases in between. Here the CDR3 DNA reads TGTGCCAGCAGTCCCCAGCGGGCAGGTTATGATGAAGCTTTCTTT. Its translation: CASSPQRAGYDEAFF.

The V and J genes are TRBV6-2 or TRBV6-3 and TRBJ2-7; 12 bases match TRBD2. CDR1 and CDR2 (germline): MNHEY, SVGEGT. The length of the CDR3 is 18 residues. Trimming removed 0 bases from V and 0 bases from J; junction bases left unmatched: 6. The CDR3 is CASSYSTSGGATSYEQYF. CDR3 bases: TGTGCCAGCAGTTACTCGACTAGCGGGGGAGCCACCTCCTACGAGCAGTACTTC.

The chain links TRBV11-2 to TRBJ2-1, with D uncertain. V lost 0 bases, J lost 4 bases, and 10 bases lay in between. The CDR3 contains 15 residues. Germline V CDR1 and CDR2: SGHAT, FQNNGV. This CDR3 reads CASSLEGGPYNEQFF. CDR3 DNA: TGTGCCAGCAGCTTAGAGGGCGGACCTTACAATGAGCAGTTCTTC.

The chain combines TRBV28 with TRBJ1-1; D is undetermined. Germline-derived CDR1 and CDR2 are MDHEN and SYDVKM. Trimming pared 4 bases from V and 1 base from J, leaving 7 bases between. This CDR3 has 13 amino acids. In DNA, the CDR3 is TGTGCCAGCAGTTCAGGACGGAACACTGAAGCTTTCTTT. Translating it yields CASSSGRNTEAFF.

The gene calls are TRBV28 and TRBJ2-7; no clear D. Trimming removed 10 bases at V and 0 bases at J, with 16 bases between. Germline-derived CDR1 and CDR2 are MDHEN and SYDVKM. The CDR3 is made up of 14 amino acids. Here the CDR3 reads CATSPGPFSYEQYF. The CDR3 nucleotides read TGTGCCACCTCCCCGGGTCCTTTCTCCTACGAGCAGTACTTC.

This clonotype was counted only a few times. The rearrangement links TRBV4-1 to TRBJ1-5; TRBD1 is a possible D gene (6 bases). The germline V gene encodes CDR1 MGHRA and CDR2 YSYEKL. The CDR3 length is 16 residues. Trimming removed 0 bases at V and 3 bases at J, with 12 bases between. CDR3 loop: CASSQDWGTPNQPQHF. For the CDR3, the DNA is TGCGCCAGCAGCCAAGATTGGGGGACACCCAATCAGCCCCAGCATTTT.

On this clonotype: This may stem from a read error, because a much larger clone lies one nucleotide away. For the CDR3, the DNA is TGTGCCAGCAGCCCAGAAAGAAGTCAGCCCCAGCATTTT. It is translated as CASSPERSQPQHF. This chain connects TRBV11-2 to TRBJ1-5; D is undetermined. The germline V and J ends were trimmed by 5 bases and 6 bases, with 11 bases remaining between them. The CDR3 runs 13 residues. From germline, CDR1 is SGHAT and CDR2 FQNNGV.

The rearrangement uses TRBV14 and TRBJ1-2, with D possibly matching TRBD1 (5 bases). The ends were cut back, 7 bases at V and 6 bases at J, with 15 bases in the middle. The CDR3 has 13 residues. The germline V gene has CDR1 SGHDN and CDR2 FVKESK. CDR3 region: CASTKQVSDGYTF. CDR3 sequence (DNA): TGTGCCAGCACAAAACAGGTGTCGGATGGCTACACCTTC.

This clonotype has at least ten counts. The V and J genes are TRBV12-3 or TRBV12-4 and TRBJ2-5; no reliable D call. V was cut by 1 base and J by 4 bases, with 13 bases left in between. The CDR3 totals 15 residues. CDR3 amino acids: CASSLGWIPGETQYF. CDR3 DNA sequence: TGTGCCAGCAGTTTAGGGTGGATCCCCGGAGAGACCCAGTACTTC.

This clonotype was recorded many times. The chain combines TRBV15 with TRBJ2-5, with a tentative D call TRBD2 (5 bases). Looked up from germline, CDR1 is LNHNV and CDR2 is YYDKDF (reference sequence). The CDR3 loop spans 15 amino acids. V was shortened by 0 bases and J by 11 bases, with 19 bases between the two germline ends. The DNA for the CDR3 is TGTGCCACCAGCAGAGATCGGCTAGCCCAGAGGGAGCAGTACTTC. Translating it yields CATSRDRLAQREQYF.

Comments on this clonotype: A much larger clone differs from this one at a single base, so this may be a read error. The chain carries TRBV7-2 and TRBJ2-7; 12 positions agree with TRBD2. The DNA end is a closer match to TRBJ2-5, so the J assignment may be wrong. The V gene's germline CDR1 is SGHTA and CDR2 FQGNSA. The CDR3 has 17 residues. CDR3 coding DNA: TGTGCCAGCAGCTTTACGCTCGGGACTAGCGGGCAAGAGACCCAGTACTTC. It yields the protein CASSFTLGTSGQETQYF.

The J gene is TRBJ2-3, the V gene TRBV13; D remains ambiguous. The CDR3 totals 14 residues. CDR1 and CDR2 from the germline V gene are PRHDT and FYEKMQ (reference sequence). V lost 5 bases to trimming and J lost 2 bases, with 11 bases between them. The CDR3 bases are TGTGCCAGCAGCCGGCAGTTAAACACAGATACGCAGTATTTT. It is translated as CASSRQLNTDTQYF.

This chain connects TRBV20-1 to TRBJ2-2; 8 bases are shared with TRBD2. V dropped 0 bases and J dropped 5; count of bases not matched to a gene: 8. The CDR3 loop spans 16 amino acids. In germline, CDR1 is DFQATT, CDR2 SNEGSKA (reference sequence). The CDR3 loop is CSARDPSGSRTGELFF. CDR3 DNA sequence: TGCAGTGCTAGAGATCCCAGCGGGAGTCGGACCGGGGAGCTGTTTTTT.